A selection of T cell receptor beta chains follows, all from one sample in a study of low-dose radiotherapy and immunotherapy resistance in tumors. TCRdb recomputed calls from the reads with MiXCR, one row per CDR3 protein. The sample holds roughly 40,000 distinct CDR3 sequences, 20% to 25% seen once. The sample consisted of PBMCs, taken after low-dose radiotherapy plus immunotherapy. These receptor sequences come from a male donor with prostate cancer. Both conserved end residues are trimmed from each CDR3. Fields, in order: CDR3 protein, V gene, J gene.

ASSRAWTSGESYEQY	TRBV9	TRBJ2-7
ASSLRDSRNNEEF	TRBV7-8	TRBJ2-1
ASSVAEYGYT	TRBV9	TRBJ1-2
ASSQVAGGYEQY	TRBV4-2	TRBJ2-7
ASSRHGAQRSPLH	TRBV28	TRBJ1-6
SVAGLAGGPYEQY	TRBV29-1	TRBJ2-7
ASRWTGGVNEQY	TRBV6-2/TRBV6-3	TRBJ2-7
ASSPTGPDNSPLH	TRBV28	TRBJ1-6
ASSQEGGLLEAF	TRBV4-1	TRBJ1-1
ASSLIAGDETQY	TRBV7-9	TRBJ2-5
ASRSGTGDPNTEAF	TRBV6-2/TRBV6-3	TRBJ1-1
ASSTSGGTDTQY	TRBV28	TRBJ2-3
SVGDRGGTGELF	TRBV29-1	TRBJ2-2
ASSFPDSEQY	TRBV5-4	TRBJ2-7
ASSDQVKGKY	TRBV25-1	TRBJ2-3
SVGSSGATFGEQF	TRBV29-1	TRBJ2-1